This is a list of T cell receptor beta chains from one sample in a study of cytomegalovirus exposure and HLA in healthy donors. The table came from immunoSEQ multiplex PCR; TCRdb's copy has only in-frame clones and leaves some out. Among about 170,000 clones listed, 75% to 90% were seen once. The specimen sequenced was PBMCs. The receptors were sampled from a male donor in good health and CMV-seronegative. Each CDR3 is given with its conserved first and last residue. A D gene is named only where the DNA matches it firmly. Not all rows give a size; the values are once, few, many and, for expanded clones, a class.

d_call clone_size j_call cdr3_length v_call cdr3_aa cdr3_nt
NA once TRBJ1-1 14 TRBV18 CASSPANPTGLAFF TGTGCCAGCTCACCAGCGAACCCCACAGGGTTGGCTTTCTTT
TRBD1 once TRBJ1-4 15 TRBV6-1 CASTSSGTVNEKLFF TGTGCCAGCACCTCTTCCGGGACAGTTAATGAAAAACTGTTTTTT
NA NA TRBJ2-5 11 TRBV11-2 CASSLGETQYF TGTGCCAGCAGCCTCGGGGAGACCCAGTACTTC
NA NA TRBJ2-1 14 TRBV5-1 CASSSSVGTNEQFF TGCGCCAGCAGCTCTTCGGTCGGTACGAATGAGCAGTTCTTC
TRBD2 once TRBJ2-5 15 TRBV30 CAWSTSGVLAETQYF TGTGCCTGGAGCACTAGCGGGGTCCTTGCGGAGACCCAGTACTTC
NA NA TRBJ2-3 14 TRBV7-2 CASSLALGPDTQYF TGTGCCAGCAGCTTAGCCCTGGGCCCAGATACGCAGTATTTT
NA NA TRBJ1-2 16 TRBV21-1 CASSGRGQARNYGYTF TGTGCCAGCAGCGGCCGTGGACAGGCGCGGAACTATGGCTACACCTTC
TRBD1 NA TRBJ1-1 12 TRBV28 CASTIQGTEAFF TGTGCCAGCACCATACAGGGGACTGAAGCTTTCTTT
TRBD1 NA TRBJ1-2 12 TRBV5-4 CASSVRGLGYTF TGTGCCAGCAGCGTTAGGGGGCTAGGCTACACCTTC
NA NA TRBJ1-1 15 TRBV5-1 CASSRPEQGLTEAFF TGCGCCAGCAGCCGACCCGAACAGGGCCTCACTGAAGCTTTCTTT
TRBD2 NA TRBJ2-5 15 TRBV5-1 CASSYLAGGPETQYF TGCGCCAGCAGCTACTTGGCGGGGGGGCCGGAGACCCAGTACTTC
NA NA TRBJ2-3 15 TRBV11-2 CASSLVGVVRDTQYF TGTGCCAGCAGCTTAGTCGGGGTCGTGAGGGATACGCAGTATTTT
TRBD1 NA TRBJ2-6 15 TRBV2 CASSEQGRGANVLTF TGTGCCAGCAGCGAACAGGGGCGAGGGGCCAACGTCCTGACTTTC
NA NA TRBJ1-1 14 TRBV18 CASSPVPGNTEAFF TGTGCCAGCTCACCAGTTCCGGGGAACACTGAAGCTTTCTTT
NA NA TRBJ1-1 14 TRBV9 CASSPHRANTEAFF TGTGCCAGCAGCCCCCACAGGGCGAACACTGAAGCTTTCTTT
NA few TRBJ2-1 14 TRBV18 CASSPPTPAEEQFF TGTGCCAGCTCACCACCGACCCCAGCGGAAGAGCAGTTCTTC
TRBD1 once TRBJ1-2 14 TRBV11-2 CASTSRQGQEGYTF TGTGCCAGCACCTCTAGACAGGGGCAGGAGGGCTACACCTTC
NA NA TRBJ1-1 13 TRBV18 CASSQGTNTEAFF TGTGCCAGCTCTCAGGGGACGAACACTGAAGCTTTCTTT
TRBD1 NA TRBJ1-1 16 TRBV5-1 CASSWTGVRAQGEAFF TGCGCCAGCAGCTGGACAGGCGTCCGGGCGCAAGGTGAAGCTTTCTTT
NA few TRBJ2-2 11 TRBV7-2 CASSLTGELFF TGTGCCAGCAGCCTCACCGGGGAGCTGTTTTTT
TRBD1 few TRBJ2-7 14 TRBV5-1 CASSSTGVAYEQYF TGCGCCAGCAGCTCTACAGGGGTTGCCTACGAGCAGTACTTC
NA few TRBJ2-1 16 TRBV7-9 CASSKTGSGVYNEQFF TGTGCCAGCAGCAAAACAGGGTCCGGGGTCTACAATGAGCAGTTCTTC